Below, 32 T cell receptor beta chains from the same sample are listed, as sequenced in a study of blood T cell repertoires in COVID-19. Sequencing used immunoSEQ multiplex PCR; TCRdb keeps in-frame clones, though not all of them. This table has fewer than 200,000 clones, roughly nine tenths appearing once. Input material: PBMCs or T cells enriched from blood (not recorded which). The origin of the receptors is a human donor with acute COVID-19. The donor label of this sample is uncertain.

V usage is TRBV11-2 and J usage is TRBJ2-5; D is perhaps TRBD1 (6 bases). The germline V and J ends were trimmed by 5 bases and 3 bases, with 13 bases remaining between them. The CDR3 totals 14 residues. Germline values: CDR1 SGHAT, CDR2 FQNNGV. CDR3 in amino acids: CASSNYRAEETQYF. The CDR3 coding sequence is TGTGCCAGCAGCAACTACAGGGCCGAAGAGACCCAGTACTTC.

The rearrangement links TRBV12-3 or TRBV12-4 to TRBJ1-1, with D possibly matching TRBD1 (5 bases). Deletions cut 2 bases from V and 5 bases from J, with 9 bases between. The CDR3 spans 13 residues. The CDR3 sequence is CASSLIKGTEAFF. The CDR3, as DNA: TGTGCCAGCAGTTTAATAAAGGGGACTGAAGCTTTCTTT.

The gene calls are TRBV3-1 (or the pseudogene TRBV3-2) and TRBJ2-7; D may be TRBD2 (5 bases). Germline-derived CDR1 and CDR2 are LGHDT and YNNKEL (reference sequence). V was pared by 8 bases and J by 6 bases, with 17 bases between. The CDR3 consists of 13 residues. CDR3 in amino acids: CASSPLTTGEQYF. The CDR3 bases are TGTGCCAGCTCTCCCTTGACTACCGGCGAGCAGTACTTC.

The chain employs TRBV5-6 and TRBJ2-3; D gene ambiguous. The CDR3 has 15 amino acids. The germline CDR1 and CDR2 sequences are SGHDT and YYEEEE. Trimming left V 5 bases short and J 2 bases short, with 15 bases between. The CDR3 region is CASRVLGADTDTQYF. CDR3 bases: TGTGCCAGCAGGGTTCTGGGCGCCGACACAGATACGCAGTATTTT.

This chain links TRBV14 with TRBJ2-7, with D perhaps matching TRBD1 (5 bases). Germline V gives CDR1 SGHDN, CDR2 FVKESK. The CDR3 extends over 12 amino acids. The V end lost 4 bases, the J end lost 3 bases, and 7 bases lay between the germline ends. In nucleotides, the CDR3 is TGTGCCAGCAGCCTAGGGGTCTACGAGCAGTACTTC. Its protein is CASSLGVYEQYF.

This clone showed up just a few times. This chain links TRBV7-2 with TRBJ2-7; 10 bases fit TRBD2. J gave up 4 bases and V 5 bases, and 11 bases lay outside the gene matches. The CDR3 consists of 16 residues. CDR1 SGHTA and CDR2 FQGNSA come from the germline V gene. The CDR3 here is CASSQLAPGLAYEQYF. CDR3 bases: TGTGCCAGCAGCCAACTTGCCCCGGGACTAGCGTACGAGCAGTACTTC. Drawing the rest from reference TRBV7-2 and TRBJ2-7, the complete variable domain is GAGVSQSPSNKVTEKGKDVELRCDPISGHTALYWYRQSLGQGLEFLIYFQGNSAPDKSGLPSDRFSAERTGGSVSTLTIQRTQQEDSAVYLCASSQLAPGLAYEQYFGPGTRLTVT.

The gene calls are TRBV29-1 and TRBJ2-7; TRBD1 matches at 7 bases. This CDR3 contains 13 residues. Per the germline V gene, CDR1 is SQVTM and CDR2 is ANQGSEA. The J segment lost 1 base and the V segment lost 7 bases, leaving 7 bases of the junction unmatched. The CDR3 coding sequence is TGCAGCGCGGGGACAGATCGTTCCTACGAGCAGTACTTC. Translation: CSAGTDRSYEQYF.

The chain joins TRBV29-1 to TRBJ2-7; possibly TRBD2 for D (7 bases). Trimming took off 4 bases at V and 5 bases at J, with 15 bases between the two ends. Germline CDR1 SQVTM, CDR2 ANQGSEA. The CDR3 has 13 amino acids. The CDR3 nucleotides are TGCAGCGTTGCTTACGGGGGGCTAAACGAGCAGTACTTC. This encodes CSVAYGGLNEQYF.

The chain has TRBV3-1 (or the pseudogene TRBV3-2) and TRBJ1-5, with D tentatively TRBD1 (6 bases). Trimming cost V 0 bases and J 11 bases, with 17 bases left between them. Germline V gene lookup returns CDR1 LGHDT and CDR2 YNNKEL (reference sequence). The CDR3 is 15 amino acids. CDR3 loop: CASSQDLAGVSAQHF. The DNA for the CDR3 is TGTGCCAGCAGCCAAGATTTAGCAGGGGTCAGCGCCCAGCATTTT.

In DNA form, the CDR3 reads TGTGCCAGCGAAGACAATTACACCGGGGAGCTGTTTTTT. This sequence encodes CASEDNYTGELFF. The rearrangement links TRBV21-1 to TRBJ2-2; the table's D call TRBD1 went unverified against the DNA. TRBV21-1 is labeled a pseudogene. The CDR3 contains 13 residues.

The V gene is TRBV3-1 (or the pseudogene TRBV3-2), the J gene TRBJ1-2, with 8 positions matching TRBD1. V trimming: 0 bases; J trimming: 5 bases; junction bases outside the gene matches: 2. Germline lookup yields CDR1 LGHDT and CDR2 YNNKEL (reference sequence). This CDR3 has 14 residues. CDR3 nucleotide sequence: TGTGCCAGCAGCCAAGAAACAGGGGGTTATGGCTACACCTTC. Translated, it gives CASSQETGGYGYTF.

The chain carries TRBV5-6 and TRBJ2-7, with a tentative D call TRBD1 (6 bases). This CDR3 spans 14 amino acids. CDR1 and CDR2 from the germline V gene are SGHDT and YYEEEE. V gave up 3 bases and J gave up 0 bases, with 10 bases separating them. The CDR3 sequence: CASSSGASSYEQYF. CDR3 nucleotides: TGTGCCAGCAGCTCAGGGGCTAGCTCCTACGAGCAGTACTTC.

V gene TRBV5-1 combines with J gene TRBJ2-3, with 9 bases fitting TRBD1. This CDR3 spans 15 amino acids. Losses at the gene ends were 1 base for V and 4 bases for J; bases not matched to a gene: 4. Germline CDR1 and CDR2: SGHRS and YFSETQ. The CDR3 protein is CASSLYRGPADTQYF. DNA of the CDR3: TGCGCCAGCAGCTTGTACAGGGGGCCGGCAGATACGCAGTATTTT.

The chain joins TRBV7-9 to TRBJ2-5, with TRBD1 identical over 11 bases. The CDR3 contains 15 residues. J lost 5 bases, V lost 5 bases, and 7 bases had no gene match. CDR1 is SEHNR and CDR2 is FQNEAQ in the germline V gene (reference sequence). CDR3 DNA: TGTGCCAGCAGCGTGGACAGGGGGCGAGGGGAGACCCAGTACTTC. Its protein product is CASSVDRGRGETQYF.

The gene calls are TRBV5-1 and TRBJ1-4, with 7 bases identical to TRBD1. The CDR3 has 14 amino acids. Germline CDR1 reads SGHRS; CDR2 reads YFSETQ. V lost 4 bases, J lost 5 bases, and 5 bases stayed unmatched. In nucleotides, the CDR3 is TGCGCCAGCAGCCCCGGGACAGTGAATGAAAAACTGTTTTTT. Its protein product is CASSPGTVNEKLFF.

The rearrangement uses TRBV11-2 and TRBJ1-6; TRBD1 matches 10 bases. In germline, CDR1 is SGHAT, CDR2 FQNNGV. There are 20 residues in the CDR3. Trimming took 0 bases from V and 3 from J; bases not matched to a gene: 11. The CDR3 here is CASSLESDRGRWGYNSPLHF. The CDR3 nucleotides are TGTGCCAGCAGCTTAGAGTCTGACAGGGGGCGCTGGGGCTATAATTCACCCCTCCACTTT.

This chain joins TRBV28 and TRBJ2-5, with a possible D match to TRBD1 (5 bases). Germline loops: CDR1 MDHEN, CDR2 SYDVKM. Between the trimmed V and J ends, which lost 5 bases and 5 bases, there was a span of 24 bases. The CDR3 is 17 amino acids. The CDR3 loop is CASSIKSFRVGLETQYF. CDR3 nucleotides: TGTGCCAGCAGTATAAAGAGCTTCAGGGTAGGGTTGGAGACCCAGTACTTC.

The V gene is TRBV5-1, the J gene TRBJ1-6, with 9 bases matching TRBD1. The CDR3 runs 15 residues. Trimming at V came to 5 bases and at J to 7 bases, leaving 7 bases not matched to a gene. The germline gives CDR1 SGHRS, CDR2 YFSETQ. CDR3 in amino acids: CASSSGTGLNSPLHF. For the CDR3, the DNA is TGCGCCAGCAGTTCAGGGACAGGGCTAAATTCACCCCTCCACTTT. Drawing the rest from reference TRBV5-1 and TRBJ1-6, the complete variable domain is KAGVTQTPRYLIKTRGQQVTLSCSPISGHRSVSWYQQTPGQGLQFLFEYFSETQRNKGNFPGRFSGRQFSNSRSEMNVSTLELGDSALYLCASSSGTGLNSPLHFGNGTRLTVT.

The chain employs TRBV6-1 and TRBJ2-7, with a tentative D call TRBD2 (6 bases). The V and J ends lost 0 bases and 0 bases respectively, with 12 bases between them. Germline V gene sequence: CDR1 MNHNS, CDR2 SASEGT. This CDR3 spans 16 amino acids. In DNA, the CDR3 is TGTGCCAGCAGTGAAGCGCGTCGGGGGAGCTCCTACGAGCAGTACTTC. This encodes CASSEARRGSSYEQYF.

The genes are TRBV3-1 (or the pseudogene TRBV3-2) and TRBJ2-1; 8 bases are a match to TRBD2. Germline CDR1 is LGHDT and CDR2 is YNNKEL (reference sequence). V lost 4 bases and J lost 2; bases outside the gene matches: 7. This CDR3 has 16 residues. CDR3 DNA: TGTGCCAGCAGCCTATTCGGCGGGAGGACCTACAATGAGCAGTTCTTC. Protein product: CASSLFGGRTYNEQFF.

The chain recombines TRBV12-5 with TRBJ1-2; 7 bases are a match to TRBD1. With V trimmed by 2 bases and J by 4 bases, 10 bases remained unmatched. CDR3 size: 16 residues. Germline V CDR1 and CDR2: LGHNT, FRNRAP. DNA for the CDR3: TGTGCTAGTGGTTTGCCTTCCAGGGGGTTTGTCTATGGCTACACCTTC. Translated, it gives CASGLPSRGFVYGYTF.

The rearrangement joins TRBV13 to TRBJ2-3; a possible D gene is TRBD2 (5 bases). Trimming cost V 5 bases and J 4 bases, with 10 bases left between them. CDR1 is PRHDT and CDR2 is FYEKMQ in the germline V gene (reference sequence). The CDR3 totals 13 residues. The CDR3: CASSREGPDTQYF. CDR3 bases: TGTGCCAGCAGCCGAGAGGGCCCAGATACGCAGTATTTT.

The rearrangement uses TRBV3-1 (or the pseudogene TRBV3-2) and TRBJ2-3; 9 bases match TRBD1. With V trimmed by 1 base and J by 2 bases, 4 bases remained unmatched. The CDR3 sequence is 16 residues long. Germline CDR1 and CDR2: LGHDT and YNNKEL (reference sequence). The CDR3 nucleotides are TGTGCCAGCAGCCAAGGTGGGACAGGGTACACAGATACGCAGTATTTT. This translates into CASSQGGTGYTDTQYF.

The rearrangement uses TRBV7-9 and TRBJ2-2; 8 bases match TRBD2. The CDR3 is 15 residues long. The junction had 2 bases not matched to a gene; V was cut back by 2 bases and J by 3 bases. CDR1 is SEHNR, CDR2 FQNEAQ, per germline (reference sequence). CDR3 loop: CASSLSGGYTGELFF. CDR3 coding DNA: TGTGCCAGCAGCTTATCGGGGGGGTACACCGGGGAGCTGTTTTTT. Full variable domain (remainder filled in from reference TRBV7-9 and TRBJ2-2): DTGVSQNPRHKITKRGQNVTFRCDPISEHNRLYWYRQTLGQGPEFLTYFQNEAQLEKSRLLSDRFSAERPKGSFSTLEIQRTEQGDSAMYLCASSLSGGYTGELFFGEGSRLTVL.

Concerning this clone itself: It is unclear where the CDR3 begins or ends on the DNA, so no DNA is shown, and the CDR3 is as TCRdb lists it. The chain employs TRBV5-4 and TRBJ2-3; TRBD2 was called by the table and not checked on the DNA. The germline gives CDR1 SGHNT, CDR2 YYREEE (reference sequence). The CDR3 has 13 amino acids, counting both end residues. CDR3 in amino acids: CASSSSSTDTQYF.

V and J are TRBV3-1 (or the pseudogene TRBV3-2) and TRBJ2-7; 14 nucleotides match TRBD2. Per germline, CDR1 LGHDT and CDR2 YNNKEL (reference sequence). V was pared by 3 bases and J by 6 bases, with 4 bases of the junction left unmatched. The CDR3 covers 15 residues. The CDR3 nucleotides read TGTGCCAGCAGCCATCCGGGACTAGCGGGGGCCGAGCAGTACTTC. Protein: CASSHPGLAGAEQYF.

The chain recombines TRBV6-5 with TRBJ2-3; weak D call: TRBD1 (6 bases). The V gene lost 6 bases and the J gene lost 5 bases, with 15 bases spanning the gap. From germline, CDR1 is MNHEY and CDR2 SVGAGI. The CDR3 loop spans 14 amino acids. The CDR3, as DNA: TGTGCCAGCAGAGTACTAGGGGGTGGAGATACGCAGTATTTT. Translation: CASRVLGGGDTQYF.

This clone has a handful of counts. In nucleotides, the CDR3 is TGCGCCAGCAGTGGGCTGGGGAGGGGAAGCACAGATACGCAGTATTTT. Protein product: CASSGLGRGSTDTQYF. The gene calls are TRBV10-2 and TRBJ2-3; 7 bases map to TRBD2. After removal of 4 bases from V and 0 bases from J, the junction contained 7 bases not matched to a gene. CDR3 length: 16 residues. Germline V gene data show CDR1 as WSHSY and CDR2 as SAAADI.

The chain employs TRBV5-1 and TRBJ1-1; perhaps TRBD1 as D (6 bases). The CDR3 is made up of 17 amino acids. CDR1 SGHRS and CDR2 YFSETQ come from the germline V gene. Trimming removed 2 bases from V and 5 bases from J, with 22 bases in between. This CDR3 is CASSLTTSQGKGTEAFF. For the CDR3, the DNA is TGCGCCAGCAGCTTAACGACATCACAGGGAAAGGGGACTGAAGCTTTCTTT.

The CDR3, as DNA: TGTGCCAGTAGTATAAAGACGGGAATCAATCAGCCCCAGCATTTT. It encodes CASSIKTGINQPQHF. This chain links TRBV19 with TRBJ1-5; D is uncertain. Germline V gives CDR1 LNHDA, CDR2 SQIVND (reference sequence). The CDR3 runs to 15 residues. V lost 2 bases and J lost 3, with 11 bases in between.

V is TRBV19 and J is TRBJ2-5; D is undetermined. This CDR3 region has 15 residues. V shed 6 bases and J shed 2 bases, with 16 bases lying between them. Looked up from germline, CDR1 is LNHDA and CDR2 is SQIVND (reference sequence). CDR3: CASSPHGQFQETQYF. The CDR3 coding sequence is TGTGCCAGTAGCCCCCATGGGCAGTTTCAAGAGACCCAGTACTTC.

The rearrangement links TRBV7-9 to TRBJ2-2; the match to TRBD2 covers 10 bases. The CDR3 extends over 16 amino acids. Germline trimming cut 2 bases from V and 7 bases from J; bases unmatched to any gene: 7. Germline lookup yields CDR1 SEHNR and CDR2 FQNEAQ (reference sequence). DNA of the CDR3: TGTGCCAGCAGCTTATTCGCGGGACTAGCGAGCGGGGAGCTGTTTTTT. This encodes CASSLFAGLASGELFF.